These 2 T cell receptor beta chains were all obtained from the same sample, sequenced in a study of tumor and adjacent non-tumor tissue in lung cancer. A modified ARM-PCR protocol with three rounds of nested PCR amplified TCRbeta. TCRdb called the multiplex PCR reads again in MiXCR, with one record for every CDR3 protein. The sample contains 200,000 to 250,000 distinct CDR3 sequences, 71% of which appear only once. The template was RNA from unsorted bulk tissue. What was sequenced was lung tumor tissue. All receptors derive from a man in his sixties with non-small cell lung cancer.

Regarding this clonotype: The junction shows a germline mismatch at one end, possibly a read error. The chain couples TRBV6-6 to TRBJ2-1; 9 bases map to TRBD2. Germline CDR1 MNHNY, CDR2 SVGAGI (reference sequence). CDR3 size: 15 residues. Here the CDR3 DNA reads TGTGTCAGCACCTTAGCGGGGGCCTCAATAAATGAACAGTTCTTC. This encodes CVSTLAGASINEQFF.

On this clonotype itself: One base away lies a much larger clone, so this may be a sequencing read error. The chain recombines TRBV6-1 with TRBJ1-1; D gene ambiguous. This CDR3 is built from 13 residues. Germline-derived CDR1 and CDR2 are MNHNS and SASEGT. CDR3 sequence reads: CVSSVSGNTEAFF. The CDR3 region has the DNA TGTGTCAGCAGTGTGAGTGGGAACACTGAAGCTTTCTTT.